The 17 T cell receptor beta chains below come from one sample, sequenced in a study of blood T cells in healthy people across ages. The use of a sample-barcoded 5' primer and a J-beta primer mix characterized a second PCR of roughly 6 to 12 cycles. TCRdb used MiXCR to reprocess the 5' RACE reads, holding one entry per CDR3 protein. The table lists over 500,000 distinct CDR3 sequences, about 27% of them singletons. The sample was also reused in another study, on T cells of mothers and their children.

Specimen: blood. These receptors were collected from a boy under 10 years old in good health.

This clonotype was counted between two and nine times. The CDR3 sequence is CASSTGQVNEQFF. The CDR3 region has the DNA TGTGCCAGCAGTACCGGACAGGTCAATGAGCAGTTCTTC. The V and J genes are TRBV27 and TRBJ2-1, with 7 nucleotides matching TRBD1. The CDR3 is 13 residues long. V was pared by 5 bases and J by 6 bases, with 4 bases of the junction left unmatched. Germline V gene lookup returns CDR1 MNHEY and CDR2 SMNVEV (reference sequence).

This rearrangement joins TRBV14 to TRBJ2-3, with D perhaps matching TRBD2 (5 bases). V was cut by 4 bases and J by 2 bases, with 16 bases left in between. The CDR3 spans 16 residues. Germline V gene sequence: CDR1 SGHDN, CDR2 FVKESK. DNA of the CDR3: TGTGCCAGCAGCCTATTCATTGGACTCGCCACAGATACGCAGTATTTT. Its translation is CASSLFIGLATDTQYF.

The sample holds a few counts of this clonotype. The rearrangement links TRBV7-2 to TRBJ2-7, with 13 positions matching TRBD2. Germline V CDR1 and CDR2: SGHTA, FQGNSA. The CDR3 length is 14 residues. Trimming removed 5 bases from V and 10 bases from J; junction bases left unmatched: 8. CDR3 amino acids: CASSPWTSGGQQYF. CDR3 bases: TGTGCCAGCAGCCCCTGGACTAGCGGGGGACAACAGTACTTC.

The chain uses TRBV7-9 and TRBJ2-7, with 8 bases fitting TRBD2. CDR1 SEHNR and CDR2 FQNEAQ come from the germline V gene (reference sequence). After removal of 0 bases from V and 3 bases from J, the junction contained 4 bases not matched to a gene. The CDR3 runs 15 residues. CDR3 protein: CASSLAGSGNYEQYF. In DNA form, the CDR3 reads TGTGCCAGCAGCTTAGCTGGTAGCGGGAACTACGAGCAGTACTTC.

This chain joins TRBV7-2 and TRBJ2-3; 9 positions agree with TRBD2. This CDR3 region has 17 residues. V lost 5 bases to trimming and J lost 2 bases; unmatched junction nucleotides: 11. Germline values: CDR1 SGHTA, CDR2 FQGNSA. The CDR3 nucleotides are TGTGCCAGCAGCAGAGCGGGTAGCGGGAGAACCACAGATACGCAGTATTTT. Its translation: CASSRAGSGRTTDTQYF. The full variable domain, with the rest looked up from reference TRBV7-2 and TRBJ2-3, is GAGVSQSPSNKVTEKGKDVELRCDPISGHTALYWYRQSLGQGLEFLIYFQGNSAPDKSGLPSDRFSAERTGGSVSTLTIQRTQQEDSAVYLCASSRAGSGRTTDTQYFGPGTRLTVL.

This chain joins TRBV2 and TRBJ2-5; D perhaps matches TRBD1 (5 bases). CDR3 length: 13 amino acids. Trimming removed 5 bases from V and 2 bases from J, with 9 bases in between. CDR1 and CDR2 (germline): SNHLY, FYNNEI. CDR3 protein: CASSRTFQETQYF. CDR3 in DNA: TGTGCCAGCAGTCGGACATTTCAAGAGACCCAGTACTTC.

The chain combines TRBV10-3 with TRBJ2-7; the D gene is possibly TRBD2 (6 bases). CDR1 is ENHRY and CDR2 is SYGVKD in the germline V gene. Trimming pared 3 bases from V and 12 bases from J, leaving 15 bases between. CDR3 length: 12 amino acids. CDR3 residues: CAISDHQEGSYF. CDR3 DNA: TGTGCCATCAGTGACCATCAGGAGGGCTCGTACTTC.

This rearrangement joins TRBV15 to TRBJ2-1; 11 bases fit TRBD2. The J call may be faulty, since TRBJ2-7 better matches the DNA end. From germline, CDR1 is LNHNV and CDR2 YYDKDF (reference sequence). The CDR3 sequence is 16 residues long. CDR3 amino acids: CATSSALAGVGNEQYF. The DNA for the CDR3 is TGTGCCACCAGCAGTGCACTAGCGGGAGTAGGCAATGAGCAGTACTTC.

The V call is TRBV5-1, the J call TRBJ2-5; 7 positions agree with TRBD2. The CDR3 length is 15 residues. The trim removed 0 bases at V and 5 bases at J, leaving 7 bases unmatched. Germline CDR1 and CDR2: SGHRS and YFSETQ. The CDR3 sequence is CASSLVGRESETQYF. CDR3 coding DNA: TGCGCCAGCAGCTTGGTTGGGAGGGAGAGCGAGACCCAGTACTTC.

This clonotype was seen a handful of times. This chain links TRBV3-1 with TRBJ2-7, with 13 bases aligning to TRBD2. The germline CDR1 and CDR2 sequences are LGHDT and YNNKEL (reference sequence). The CDR3 loop spans 15 amino acids. V was pared by 1 base and J by 5 bases, with 2 bases of the junction left unmatched. The CDR3 sequence: CASSQGLAGGHEQYF. CDR3 DNA sequence: TGTGCCAGCAGCCAAGGACTAGCGGGGGGCCACGAGCAGTACTTC.

This chain uses TRBV3-1 with TRBJ1-2; 7 bases fit TRBD1. There are 15 residues in the CDR3. Germline CDR1 reads LGHDT; CDR2 reads YNNKEL (reference sequence). V gave up 4 bases and J gave up 6 bases; unmatched junction bases: 11. CDR3 in amino acids: CASSLKTGMSHGYTF. In DNA, the CDR3 is TGTGCCAGCAGCCTCAAGACAGGGATGTCGCATGGCTACACCTTC.

The V and J genes are TRBV7-2 and TRBJ1-2; 7 bases match TRBD1. V lost 1 base and J lost 5; bases outside the gene matches: 13. Looked up from germline, CDR1 is SGHTA and CDR2 is FQGNSA. The CDR3 length is 17 residues. CDR3 residues: CASSLDSGGGVGYGYTF. For the CDR3, the DNA is TGTGCCAGCAGCTTAGATTCCGGAGGGGGCGTTGGGTATGGCTACACCTTC.

V usage is TRBV10-1 and J usage is TRBJ2-5; the D is unclear. V was cut by 0 bases and J by 3 bases, with 8 bases left in between. This CDR3 comprises 14 residues. Germline values: CDR1 WNHNN, CDR2 SYGVQD (reference sequence). In DNA form, the CDR3 reads TGCGCCAGCAGTGAGTCGGGCGGAGAAGAGACCCAGTACTTC. Amino acid sequence: CASSESGGEETQYF.

The table lists this clonotype with a few counts. The chain carries TRBV7-8 and TRBJ2-4; possible D gene TRBD1, 5 bases. V lost 0 bases and J lost 3, with 12 bases in between. CDR1 and CDR2 (germline): SGHVS, FQNEAQ. The CDR3 sequence is 16 residues long. Here the CDR3 DNA reads TGTGCCAGCAGCTTAGCGTCAGGGATTATCAAAAACATTCAGTACTTC. This gives the protein CASSLASGIIKNIQYF.

V usage is TRBV20-1 and J usage is TRBJ2-1; D may correspond to TRBD1 or TRBD2 (7 bases each). The germline V gene encodes CDR1 DFQATT and CDR2 SNEGSKA (reference sequence). The CDR3 covers 17 residues. The germline V and J ends were trimmed by 7 bases and 1 base, with 23 bases remaining between them. The CDR3 spells CSGGGRGLPTSYNEQFF. CDR3 bases: TGCAGTGGAGGGGGGAGGGGGCTACCGACATCCTACAATGAGCAGTTCTTC.

The chain combines TRBV7-3 with TRBJ2-1, with 11 bases matching TRBD2. The CDR3 sequence is 15 residues long. V lost 3 bases and J lost 5; bases outside the gene matches: 3. Germline V lookup: CDR1 SGHTA, CDR2 FQGTGA. Here the CDR3 reads CASSFLAGGHNEQFF. CDR3 DNA: TGTGCCAGCAGCTTTCTAGCGGGGGGTCACAATGAGCAGTTCTTC.

This clonotype was detected a few times. CDR3 in amino acids: CAISDSASAQETQYF. CDR3 coding DNA: TGTGCCATCAGTGACTCCGCTAGCGCACAAGAGACCCAGTACTTC. The rearrangement uses TRBV10-3 and TRBJ2-5; D is perhaps TRBD2 (6 bases). Trimming removed 3 bases at V and 2 bases at J, with 13 bases between. The CDR3 length is 15 residues. Germline V gene lookup returns CDR1 ENHRY and CDR2 SYGVKD.